These T cell receptor beta chains were read from a single sample in a study of blood T cell repertoires in COVID-19. TCRdb keeps only in-frame clones here, not all; method: immunoSEQ multiplex PCR. The table lists under 250,000 clones, 84% of them singletons. The source material was peripheral blood. The origin of the receptors is a woman aged 40-49 years who had recovered from COVID-19. Each CDR3 is given with its conserved first and last residue. The D gene is left open where the match is weak.

CDR3aa,j_gene,d_gene,v_gene
CASSTSGLGVHEQYF,TRBJ2-7,NA,TRBV9
CASSRLPGLDTQYF,TRBJ2-3,NA,TRBV4-2
CASLAGGHTDTQYF,TRBJ2-3,TRBD2,TRBV6-5
CAIRTLRVDFFYGYTF,TRBJ1-2,NA,TRBV10-3
CASSKAGTGIYEQYF,TRBJ2-7,NA,TRBV21-1
CASSPWRGGPLETQYF,TRBJ2-5,TRBD2,TRBV9
CAWSTGLDPDTQYF,TRBJ2-3,TRBD2,TRBV30
CASSTGDSGANVLTF,TRBJ2-6,NA,TRBV5-1
CAIMGLANTGELFF,TRBJ2-2,TRBD2,TRBV10-3
CASSWGGTDTQYF,TRBJ2-3,NA,TRBV19
CASSHLSAYGQDEKLFF,TRBJ1-4,TRBD1,TRBV27
CASSSLGGTGELFF,TRBJ2-2,NA,TRBV5-6
CASSSVVMTDTQYF,TRBJ2-3,NA,TRBV5-4
CASSMRGNANTGELFF,TRBJ2-2,NA,TRBV19
CASSTLRGSSYEQYF,TRBJ2-7,TRBD1,TRBV5-1
CAWIPGGRPSTQYF,TRBJ2-5,NA,TRBV30
CASSLYRDNSPLHF,TRBJ1-6,NA,TRBV18
CSVTGGDEKLFF,TRBJ1-4,TRBD1,TRBV29-1
CAISPGQGAVNEQFF,TRBJ2-1,TRBD1,TRBV10-3
CASSLEQGEDEQYF,TRBJ2-7,NA,TRBV5-1
CASSQRKGENLSGNTIYF,TRBJ1-3,NA,TRBV14
CSVETGGGNTIYF,TRBJ1-3,TRBD1,TRBV29-1
CASIGQSNQPQHF,TRBJ1-5,NA,TRBV2